The 21 T cell receptor beta chains below all came from one sample that was sequenced in a study of identical twins (dated by TCRdb to 2016 to 2017). The library came from 5' RACE. The sequencing machine was an Illumina HiSeq 2000. TCRdb reprocessing: public reads trimmed at Q25 with fastp, clones called with MiXCR, in-frame beta chains kept. One record per CDR3 amino acid sequence lists the most common genes and DNA. The sample table lists about 720,000 distinct CDR3 sequences, around a sixth of them with a count of one. The ten largest clones add up to roughly 14% of the sample. A further study also used this sample, focusing on T cells expressing NK-cell markers.

Sequencing input: PBMCs. The receptor set was obtained from a woman younger than 35 in good health.

The sample holds a few counts of this clonotype. This chain uses TRBV12-3 or TRBV12-4 with TRBJ2-1, with TRBD2 identical over 10 bases. The CDR3 contains 16 residues. V trimming: 5 bases; J trimming: 10 bases; junction bases outside the gene matches: 14. CDR3: CASSRGGLAVGGEQFF. The DNA of the CDR3 is TGTGCCAGCAGTAGGGGCGGACTAGCGGTGGGCGGAGAGCAGTTCTTC.

This clonotype was counted only a few times. The V gene is TRBV4-2, the J gene TRBJ2-7, with D maybe TRBD1 (6 bases). CDR1 and CDR2 from the germline V gene are LGHNA and YNFKEQ. V was cut by 0 bases and J by 6 bases, with 6 bases left in between. This CDR3 is built from 12 residues. DNA of the CDR3: TGTGCCAGCAGCCAAGAGGGGGCCGAGCAGTACTTC. Amino acid sequence: CASSQEGAEQYF.

This clonotype was found a few times. The rearrangement uses TRBV20-1 and TRBJ2-2; D possibly corresponds to TRBD1 (6 bases). Germline lookup yields CDR1 DFQATT and CDR2 SNEGSKA (reference sequence). The CDR3 covers 16 residues. Trimming took off 0 bases at V and 1 base at J, with 12 bases between the two ends. This CDR3 is CSARDRLGGNTGELFF. The CDR3 DNA sequence: TGCAGTGCTAGAGATCGGTTAGGGGGGAACACCGGGGAGCTGTTTTTT.

This clonotype was observed at least ten times. The gene calls are TRBV29-1 and TRBJ2-7; 7 nucleotides align to TRBD1. The CDR3 loop spans 15 amino acids. Trimming removed 1 base from V and 5 bases from J; junction bases left unmatched: 11. CDR1 is SQVTM and CDR2 is ANQGSEA in the germline V gene. CDR3: CSVEGLPPQGDEQYF. CDR3 DNA sequence: TGCAGCGTTGAAGGCCTCCCCCCGCAGGGGGACGAGCAGTACTTC.

This clonotype occurred a few times. The V gene is TRBV6-1, the J gene TRBJ2-1, with D uncertain. Germline V gene lookup returns CDR1 MNHNS and CDR2 SASEGT. With 7 bases removed from V and 3 bases from J, the gap between germline ends came to 16 bases. The CDR3 has 15 residues. CDR3 residues: CASTPRPHGYNEQFF. For the CDR3, the DNA is TGTGCCAGCACTCCCAGGCCTCACGGCTACAATGAGCAGTTCTTC.

In its sample, this clonotype was seen a few times. The chain has TRBV25-1 and TRBJ1-1; 9 nucleotides line up with TRBD1. The CDR3 sequence is 15 residues long. Germline V CDR1 and CDR2: MGHDK, SYGVNS. Trimming took 5 bases from V and 6 from J; bases not matched to a gene: 10. The CDR3 protein is CASSRGQGNRAEAFF. For the CDR3, the DNA is TGTGCCAGCAGTAGAGGACAGGGGAATAGGGCTGAAGCTTTCTTT.

This sequence joins TRBV7-2 and TRBJ2-7; unclear D gene. The CDR3 covers 14 residues. V lost 5 bases and J lost 3, with 14 bases in between. Germline V CDR1 and CDR2: SGHTA, FQGNSA. The CDR3 reads CASSRTTPFYEQYF. The CDR3 bases are TGTGCCAGCAGCCGCACTACCCCCTTCTACGAGCAGTACTTC.

In its sample, this clonotype was seen a few times. V and J are TRBV20-1 and TRBJ2-7, with unresolved D. In germline, CDR1 is DFQATT, CDR2 SNEGSKA (reference sequence). The CDR3 sequence is 13 residues long. V was pared by 1 base and J by 5 bases, with 12 bases between. The CDR3: CSARGAGPDEQYF. The CDR3 DNA reads TGCAGTGCTAGAGGCGCCGGGCCGGACGAGCAGTACTTC.

This clonotype has a handful of counts. For the CDR3, the DNA is TGCGCCAGCAGCTTGATGTCAGGGGACATGAACACTGAAGCTTTCTTT. It yields the protein CASSLMSGDMNTEAFF. This sequence joins TRBV5-1 and TRBJ1-1, with D perhaps TRBD1 (6 bases). CDR1 SGHRS and CDR2 YFSETQ come from the germline V gene. V lost 1 base and J lost 0, with 13 bases in between. There are 16 residues in the CDR3.

The CDR3 DNA is TGTGCCAGCAGCTCACAGGCCCACGAGCAGTACTTC. It yields the protein CASSSQAHEQYF. This rearrangement joins TRBV7-9 to TRBJ2-7; D may be TRBD1 (5 bases). The CDR3 has 12 amino acids. CDR1 is SEHNR and CDR2 is FQNEAQ in the germline V gene (reference sequence). The germline V and J ends were trimmed by 4 bases and 5 bases, with 9 bases remaining between them.

This clonotype was observed a handful of times. This chain uses TRBV7-6 with TRBJ1-6; D unclear. V was trimmed by 1 base and J by 6 bases, leaving 13 bases between them. Germline V gene lookup returns CDR1 SGHVS and CDR2 FNYEAQ. The CDR3 has 16 amino acids. The CDR3 bases are TGTGCCAGCAGCTTAGAATCCGGTTCGTCTAATTCACCCCTCCACTTT. This codes for CASSLESGSSNSPLHF.

V usage is TRBV11-3 and J usage is TRBJ2-7, with D perhaps matching TRBD1 (7 bases). V was shortened by 1 base and J by 4 bases, with 14 bases between the two germline ends. Germline V gene lookup returns CDR1 SGHNT and CDR2 YENEEA. The CDR3 has 15 residues. CDR3 in DNA: TGTGCCAGCAGCTTAGGACAGGGACTCACTTACGAGCAGTACTTC. The encoded protein is CASSLGQGLTYEQYF.

Turning to this clonotype: The conserved closing phenylalanine or tryptophan is absent in this CDR3, likely reflecting a read error. V usage is TRBV10-3 and J usage is TRBJ2-5; 9 nucleotides match TRBD2. V was pared by 8 bases and J by 5 bases, with 3 bases of the junction left unmatched. CDR3 size: 12 residues. Per germline, CDR1 ENHRY and CDR2 SYGVKD. The CDR3 here is CAIGLAGETQYL. The CDR3 DNA is TGTGCCATCGGGCTAGCGGGGGAGACCCAGTACTTA.

This clonotype was detected only a few times. The chain employs TRBV6-1 and TRBJ1-3, with 7 bases matching TRBD1. CDR1 MNHNS and CDR2 SASEGT come from the germline V gene. The junction had 13 bases not matched to a gene; V was cut back by 8 bases and J by 9 bases. The CDR3 has 14 amino acids. CDR3 DNA sequence: TGTGCCAGCCGAACTCCAGGGGGTCCGGGCACCATATATTTT. Translation: CASRTPGGPGTIYF.

This clonotype was found a few times. This chain connects TRBV9 to TRBJ2-7, with D hard to call. V lost 2 bases, J lost 0 bases, and 9 bases lay in between. The CDR3 length is 14 residues. Germline V gene data show CDR1 as SGDLS and CDR2 as YYNGEE. The CDR3 reads CASSVRASSYEQYF. CDR3 bases: TGTGCCAGCAGCGTCCGGGCCAGCTCCTACGAGCAGTACTTC.

Ten or more counts support this clonotype. The genes are TRBV14 and TRBJ2-1; possible D gene TRBD2, 6 bases. The germline V and J ends were trimmed by 1 base and 2 bases, with 12 bases remaining between them. Germline V gene data show CDR1 as SGHDN and CDR2 as FVKESK. CDR3 length: 16 residues. CDR3 loop: CASSQGGRGAYNEQFF. The CDR3 nucleotides are TGTGCCAGCAGCCAAGGTGGGCGGGGTGCCTACAATGAGCAGTTCTTC.

The chain has TRBV5-1 and TRBJ2-1, with 9 bases that match TRBD2. J lost 9 bases, V lost 5 bases, and 9 bases had no gene match. Germline V gene sequence: CDR1 SGHRS, CDR2 YFSETQ. The CDR3 has 14 residues. CDR3 residues: CASRQTREGGEQFF. CDR3 nucleotide sequence: TGCGCCAGCAGACAGACGCGGGAGGGGGGTGAGCAGTTCTTC.

The chain couples TRBV29-1 to TRBJ2-5; 7 bases align to TRBD2. The CDR3 has 15 residues. Germline V gives CDR1 SQVTM, CDR2 ANQGSEA. The V gene end was trimmed by 4 bases and the J gene end by 2 bases; junction bases not matched to a gene: 10. The CDR3, as DNA: TGCAGCGTTGGGGGTGACGGGAGGAGTCAAGAGACCCAGTACTTC. Its translation is CSVGGDGRSQETQYF. Full variable domain (missing parts from reference TRBV29-1 and TRBJ2-5): SAVISQKPSRDICQRGTSLTIQCQVDSQVTMMFWYRQQPGQSLTLIATANQGSEATYESGFVIDKFPISRPNLTFSTLTVSNMSPEDSSIYLCSVGGDGRSQETQYFGPGTRLLVL.

This clonotype was picked up a small number of times. The chain has TRBV5-6 and TRBJ1-5; the D gene is possibly TRBD1 (6 bases). The CDR3 has 17 amino acids. The V end was cut by 5 bases, the J end by 0 bases, with 18 bases between. Germline V gives CDR1 SGHDT, CDR2 YYEEEE. The CDR3 loop reads CASSSYLQGYSNQPQHF. Written as DNA, the CDR3 is TGTGCCAGCAGTTCATACCTACAGGGCTATAGCAATCAGCCCCAGCATTTT.

V usage is TRBV3-1 and J usage is TRBJ1-3; 8 nucleotides line up with TRBD1. The CDR3 is made up of 13 amino acids. Germline V gives CDR1 LGHDT, CDR2 YNNKEL (reference sequence). The ends lost 4 bases at V and 7 bases at J; junction bases unmatched: 3. DNA for the CDR3: TGTGCCAGCAGCCCTCGACAGGGGAACACCATATATTTT. It yields the protein CASSPRQGNTIYF.

This clonotype showed up just a few times. This chain links TRBV12-3 or TRBV12-4 with TRBJ2-5; the match to TRBD2 covers 7 bases. Unmatched junction bases numbered 8, after V lost 2 bases and J lost 2 bases. The CDR3 loop spans 16 amino acids. In nucleotides, the CDR3 is TGTGCCAGCAGTTTACATTACTGGGGAGGGCAAGAGACCCAGTACTTC. Translating gives CASSLHYWGGQETQYF.